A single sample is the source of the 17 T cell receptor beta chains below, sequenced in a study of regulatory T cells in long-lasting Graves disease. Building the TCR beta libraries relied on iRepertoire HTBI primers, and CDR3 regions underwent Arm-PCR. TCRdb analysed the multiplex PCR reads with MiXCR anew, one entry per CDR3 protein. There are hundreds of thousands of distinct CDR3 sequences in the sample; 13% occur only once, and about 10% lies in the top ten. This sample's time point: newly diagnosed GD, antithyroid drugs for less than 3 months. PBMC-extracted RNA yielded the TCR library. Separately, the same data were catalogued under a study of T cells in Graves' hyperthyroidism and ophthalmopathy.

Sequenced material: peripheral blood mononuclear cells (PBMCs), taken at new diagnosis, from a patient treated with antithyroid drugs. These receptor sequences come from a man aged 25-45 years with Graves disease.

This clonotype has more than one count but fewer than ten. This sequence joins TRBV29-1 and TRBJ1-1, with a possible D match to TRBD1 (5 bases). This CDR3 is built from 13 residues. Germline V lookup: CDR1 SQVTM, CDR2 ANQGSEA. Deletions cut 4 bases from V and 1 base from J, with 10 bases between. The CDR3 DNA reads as TGCAGCGTTGTCTGGGGACCGAACACTGAAGCTTTCTTT. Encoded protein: CSVVWGPNTEAFF.

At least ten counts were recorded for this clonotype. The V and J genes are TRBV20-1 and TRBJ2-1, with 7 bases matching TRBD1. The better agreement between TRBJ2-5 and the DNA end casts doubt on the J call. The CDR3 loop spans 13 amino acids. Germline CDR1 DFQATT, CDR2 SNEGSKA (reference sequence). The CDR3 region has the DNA TGCAGTGCTCCGACAGGGCTCCAAGAGACCCAGTACTTC. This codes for CSAPTGLQETQYF.

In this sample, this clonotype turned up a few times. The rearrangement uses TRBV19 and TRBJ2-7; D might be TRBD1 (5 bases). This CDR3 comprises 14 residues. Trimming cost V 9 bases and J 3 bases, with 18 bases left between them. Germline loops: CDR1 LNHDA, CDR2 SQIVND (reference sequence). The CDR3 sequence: CASGQSTAVYEQYF. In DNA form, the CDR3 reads TGTGCCAGCGGCCAGTCGACAGCCGTCTACGAGCAGTACTTC.

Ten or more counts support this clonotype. CDR3 protein: CASKEGIGEKLFF. CDR3 bases: TGTGCCAGCAAGGAAGGGATAGGGGAAAAACTGTTTTTT. This chain connects TRBV5-5 to TRBJ1-4; D is ambiguous. This CDR3 comprises 13 residues. V lost 6 bases, J lost 8 bases, and 14 bases lay in between. Germline CDR1 is SGHKS and CDR2 is YYEKEE (reference sequence).

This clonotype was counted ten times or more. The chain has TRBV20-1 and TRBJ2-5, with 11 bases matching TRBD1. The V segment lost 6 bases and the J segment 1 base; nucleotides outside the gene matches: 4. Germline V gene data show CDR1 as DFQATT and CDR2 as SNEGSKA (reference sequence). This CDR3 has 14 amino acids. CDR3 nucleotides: TGCAGTGCCCCGGGACAGGGGGTCCAAGAGACCCAGTACTTC. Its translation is CSAPGQGVQETQYF.

CDR3 DNA sequence: TGCGCCAGCAGCCTGCCACTAGCGGGATTGCAAGAGACCCAGTACTTC. Amino acids: CASSLPLAGLQETQYF. The genes are TRBV5-1 and TRBJ2-5; TRBD2 aligns across 10 bases. CDR1 is SGHRS and CDR2 is YFSETQ in the germline V gene. Trimming removed 4 bases from V and 2 bases from J; junction bases left unmatched: 8. The CDR3 consists of 16 residues.

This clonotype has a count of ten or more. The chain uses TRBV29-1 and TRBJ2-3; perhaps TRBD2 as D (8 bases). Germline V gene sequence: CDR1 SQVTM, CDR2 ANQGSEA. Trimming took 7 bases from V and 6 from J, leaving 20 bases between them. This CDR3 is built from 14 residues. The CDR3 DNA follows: TGCAGCGGAGCGGGAGAGGGGGCCCGGGATACGCAGTATTTT. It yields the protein CSGAGEGARDTQYF.

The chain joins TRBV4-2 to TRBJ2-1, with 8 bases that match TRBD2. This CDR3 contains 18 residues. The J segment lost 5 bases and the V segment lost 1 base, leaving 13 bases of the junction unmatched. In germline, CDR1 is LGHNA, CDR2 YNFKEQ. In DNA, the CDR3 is TGTGCCAGCAGCCAAGGGCGGTCCTTAGCGGGACACAACAATGAGCAGTTCTTC. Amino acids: CASSQGRSLAGHNNEQFF.

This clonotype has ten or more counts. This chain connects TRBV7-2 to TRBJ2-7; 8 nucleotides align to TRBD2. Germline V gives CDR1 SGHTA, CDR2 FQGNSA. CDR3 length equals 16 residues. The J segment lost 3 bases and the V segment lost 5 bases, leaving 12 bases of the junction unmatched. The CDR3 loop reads CASSQWPGLGVYEQYF. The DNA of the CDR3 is TGTGCCAGCAGCCAATGGCCGGGACTAGGTGTCTACGAGCAGTACTTC. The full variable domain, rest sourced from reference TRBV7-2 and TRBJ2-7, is GAGVSQSPSNKVTEKGKDVELRCDPISGHTALYWYRQSLGQGLEFLIYFQGNSAPDKSGLPSDRFSAERTGGSVSTLTIQRTQQEDSAVYLCASSQWPGLGVYEQYFGPGTRLTVT.

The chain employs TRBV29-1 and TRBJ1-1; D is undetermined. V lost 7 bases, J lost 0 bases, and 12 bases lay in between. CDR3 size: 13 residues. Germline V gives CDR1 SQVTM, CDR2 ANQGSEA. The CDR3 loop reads CSAEANMNTEAFF. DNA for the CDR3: TGCAGCGCCGAAGCAAACATGAACACTGAAGCTTTCTTT.

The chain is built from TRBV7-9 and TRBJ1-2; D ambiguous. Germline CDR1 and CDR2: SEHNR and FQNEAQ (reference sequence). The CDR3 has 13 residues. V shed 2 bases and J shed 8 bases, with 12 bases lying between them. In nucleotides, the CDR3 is TGTGCCAGCAGCTTAAGCGACCCGGAGGGCTACACCTTC. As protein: CASSLSDPEGYTF.

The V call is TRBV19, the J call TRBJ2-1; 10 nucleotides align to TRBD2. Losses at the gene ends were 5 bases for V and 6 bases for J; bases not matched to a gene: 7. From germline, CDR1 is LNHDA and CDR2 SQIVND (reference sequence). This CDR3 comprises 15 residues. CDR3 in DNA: TGTGCCAGTAGTCGAACTAGCGGGAACGGCAATGAGCAGTTCTTC. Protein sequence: CASSRTSGNGNEQFF.

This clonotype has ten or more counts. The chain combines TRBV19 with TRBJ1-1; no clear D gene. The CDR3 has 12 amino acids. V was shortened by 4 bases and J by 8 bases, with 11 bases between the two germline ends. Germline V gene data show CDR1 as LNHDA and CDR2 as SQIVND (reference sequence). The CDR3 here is CASSNGESEAFF. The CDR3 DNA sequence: TGTGCCAGTAGTAATGGGGAGAGCGAAGCTTTCTTT.

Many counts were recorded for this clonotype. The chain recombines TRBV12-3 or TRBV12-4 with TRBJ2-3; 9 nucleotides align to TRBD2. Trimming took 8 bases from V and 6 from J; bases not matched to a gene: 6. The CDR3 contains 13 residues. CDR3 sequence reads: CASVAGAPDTQYF. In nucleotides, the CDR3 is TGTGCCAGCGTAGCGGGGGCCCCTGATACGCAGTATTTT.

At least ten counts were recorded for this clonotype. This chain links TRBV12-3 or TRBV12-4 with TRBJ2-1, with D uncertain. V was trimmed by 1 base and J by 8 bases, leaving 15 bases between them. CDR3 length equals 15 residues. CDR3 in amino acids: CASSLGTSHVHEQFF. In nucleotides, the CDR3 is TGTGCCAGCAGTTTAGGAACTTCTCATGTGCATGAGCAGTTCTTC.

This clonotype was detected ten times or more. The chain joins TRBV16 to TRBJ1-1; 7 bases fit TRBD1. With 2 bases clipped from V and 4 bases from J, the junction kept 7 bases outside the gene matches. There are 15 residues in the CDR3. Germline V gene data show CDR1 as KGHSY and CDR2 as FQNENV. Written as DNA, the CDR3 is TGTGCCAGCAGCCAACACCTAGGACAGGTCACTGAAGCTTTCTTT. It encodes CASSQHLGQVTEAFF.

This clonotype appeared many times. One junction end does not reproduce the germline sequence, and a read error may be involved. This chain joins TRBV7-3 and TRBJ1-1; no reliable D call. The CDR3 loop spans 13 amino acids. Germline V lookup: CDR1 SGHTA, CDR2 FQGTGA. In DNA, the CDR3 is TGTGCCAGCAGCTTAGGTTTGAACACTAAAGCTTTCTTT. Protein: CASSLGLNTKAFF.